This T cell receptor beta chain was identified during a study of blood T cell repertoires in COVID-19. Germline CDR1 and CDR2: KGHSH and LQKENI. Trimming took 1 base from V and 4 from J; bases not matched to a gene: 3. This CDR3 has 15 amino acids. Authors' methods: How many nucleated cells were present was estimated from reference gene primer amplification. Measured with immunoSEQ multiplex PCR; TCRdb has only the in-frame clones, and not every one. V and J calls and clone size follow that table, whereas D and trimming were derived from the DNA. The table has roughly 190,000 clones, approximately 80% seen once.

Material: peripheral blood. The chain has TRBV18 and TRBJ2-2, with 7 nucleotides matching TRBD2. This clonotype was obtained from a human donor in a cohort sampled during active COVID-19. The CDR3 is CASSPLAGGTGELFF. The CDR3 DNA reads TGTGCCAGCTCACCACTAGCGGGTGGCACCGGGGAGCTGTTTTTT.